This T cell receptor (beta chain) was sequenced during a study of T cell responses to AZD1222 COVID-19 vaccine. Study-level findings and limits: Among AZD1222 vaccinees, only 5 to 7 were seropositive at baseline. Reports say nearly half of spike-specific TCRs go after unmutated variant regions.

Second-dose intervals near 4 or 12 weeks were combined. A remark on this clone: What it recognizes is unknown.

CDR1 is SGHDT, CDR2 YYEEEE, per germline. The V end was cut by 1 base, the J end by 5 bases, with 9 bases between. The CDR3 covers 13 residues. This table comes from immunoSEQ multiplex PCR, and its TCRdb copy is limited to in-frame clones, with some not included. The sample lists 90,000 to 110,000 clones; around 87% were seen once. This rearrangement joins TRBV5-6 to TRBJ1-2; no clear D gene. This material consisted of peripheral blood, taken 28 days after the second AZD1222 dose. The TCR comes from an adult who received the AZD1222 COVID-19 vaccine. The CDR3 DNA reads TGTGCCAGCAGCTTGTCCAGCTCATATGGCTACACCTTC. Amino acids: CASSLSSSYGYTF.